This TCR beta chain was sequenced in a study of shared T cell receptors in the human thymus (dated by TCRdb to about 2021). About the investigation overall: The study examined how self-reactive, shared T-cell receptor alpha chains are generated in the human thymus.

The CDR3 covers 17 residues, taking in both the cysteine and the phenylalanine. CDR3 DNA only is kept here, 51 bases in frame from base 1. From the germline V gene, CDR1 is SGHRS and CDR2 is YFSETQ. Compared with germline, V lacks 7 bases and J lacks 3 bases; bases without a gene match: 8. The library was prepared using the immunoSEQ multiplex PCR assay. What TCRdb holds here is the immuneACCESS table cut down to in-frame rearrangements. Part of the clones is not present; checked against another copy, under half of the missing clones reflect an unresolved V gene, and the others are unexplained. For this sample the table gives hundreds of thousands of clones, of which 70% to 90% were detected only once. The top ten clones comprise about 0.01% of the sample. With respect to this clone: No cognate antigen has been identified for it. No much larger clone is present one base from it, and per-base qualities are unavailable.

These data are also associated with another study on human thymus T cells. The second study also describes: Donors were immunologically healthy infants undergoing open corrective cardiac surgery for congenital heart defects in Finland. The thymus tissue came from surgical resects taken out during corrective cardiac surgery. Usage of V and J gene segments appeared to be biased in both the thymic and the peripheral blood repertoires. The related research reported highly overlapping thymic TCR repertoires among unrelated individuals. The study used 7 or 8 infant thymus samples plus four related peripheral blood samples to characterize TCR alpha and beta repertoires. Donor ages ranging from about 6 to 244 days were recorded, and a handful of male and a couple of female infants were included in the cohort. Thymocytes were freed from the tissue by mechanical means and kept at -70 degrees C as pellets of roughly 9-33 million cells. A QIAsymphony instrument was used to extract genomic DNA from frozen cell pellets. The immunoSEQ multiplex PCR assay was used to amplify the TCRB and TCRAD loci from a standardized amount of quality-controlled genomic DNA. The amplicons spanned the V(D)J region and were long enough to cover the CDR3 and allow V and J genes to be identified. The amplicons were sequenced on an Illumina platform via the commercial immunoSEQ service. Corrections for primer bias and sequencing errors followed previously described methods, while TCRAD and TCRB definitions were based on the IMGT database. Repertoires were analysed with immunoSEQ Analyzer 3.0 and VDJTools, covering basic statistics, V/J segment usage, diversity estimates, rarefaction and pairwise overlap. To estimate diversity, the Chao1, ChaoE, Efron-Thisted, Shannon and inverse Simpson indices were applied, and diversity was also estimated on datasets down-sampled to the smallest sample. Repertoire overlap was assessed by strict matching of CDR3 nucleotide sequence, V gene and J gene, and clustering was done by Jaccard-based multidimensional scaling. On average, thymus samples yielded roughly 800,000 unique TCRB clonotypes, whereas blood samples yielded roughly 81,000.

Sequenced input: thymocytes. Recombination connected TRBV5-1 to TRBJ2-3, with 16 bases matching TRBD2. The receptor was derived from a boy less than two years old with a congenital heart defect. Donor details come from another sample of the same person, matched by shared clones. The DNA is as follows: TGCGCCAGCTCAGGGACTAGCGGGAGGGAAAGGACAGATACGCAGTATTTT. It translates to CASSGTSGRERTDTQYF.